The clone carrying this T cell receptor beta chain was seen just once. What it binds is unknown. A junction end diverges from the germline sequence, so it may reflect a read error. The entry originates in a study of cytomegalovirus exposure and HLA in healthy donors. Study information: Earlier results showed 90 million to 130 million unique TCR beta sequences derived from some 190 million T cells.

This CDR3 contains 15 residues. Germline V lookup: CDR1 KGHSH, CDR2 LQKENI. Primers for the PCR totalled 60 Vbeta and 13 Jbeta. Method: immunoSEQ multiplex PCR; TCRdb's copy keeps in-frame clones and lacks some. The data show about 100,000 clones, more than 70% seen once. Points from the study as a whole: A list of approximately 160 TCR beta chains associated with cytomegalovirus was given. A few CMV-associated chains proved CMV antigen-specific in vitro.

The sequencing sample was made of PBMCs. This TCR derives from a male donor in good health and CMV-seropositive. V and J are TRBV18 and TRBJ1-3; D unclear. DNA of the CDR3: TGTGCCAGCTCACCCTTTCGGGAGCTTGGAAGCACCATATATTTT. Protein sequence: CASSPFRELGSTIYF.